This TCR beta chain is drawn from a study of blood T cells in healthy people across ages (dated by TCRdb to 2013 to 2016). Looking at the study overall: Template switching captured roughly one uniquely barcoded TCR beta cDNA molecule per two T cells in model experiments. Four age groups were formed from the donors: young (average about 15 years), middle-aged (approximately 39), aged (around 68) and long-lived (about 80). To avoid experimental bias, donors of different ages were distributed randomly across sequencing lanes. Two additional independent replicas of 1 million unique cDNA reads from the same blood draw were analyzed for two donors (one aged 18 to 29 and one aged 80 or older). The study measured age-related changes in TCR beta repertoire diversity using deep sequencing normalized with unique cDNA molecular identifiers.

General findings and caveats noted by the study authors: As age increased, observed TCR beta diversity per million T cells dropped in a roughly linear way, and a significant reduction was already evident by age about 40. Donor CMV infection status was unknown, potentially confounding age-related changes in expanded clonotypes. Total diversity estimates from one million sequenced T cells were considered lower bounds and underestimates. Compared with the aged group, more naive CD4+ T cells, fewer expanded clones and increased TCR diversity were shown by the long-lived group, suggesting age selection. A strong correlation was found between observed TCR beta diversity and the percentage of naive T cells measured by flow cytometry. Conclusive comparison of naive and antigen-experienced compartments was prevented by the profiling of bulk unsorted PBMCs.

Donors were roughly 40 systemically healthy Caucasian individuals from Russia aged roughly 6 to 100 years. Each donor gave about 9.7 milliliters of peripheral blood, drawn into EDTA-treated Vacutainer tubes. Ficoll-Paque density-gradient centrifugation was used to isolate PBMCs, with at least 7 million obtained per sample. Total RNA was extracted from PBMCs with Trizol reagent, with at least 5 micrograms obtained per sample. Naive CD45RAhigh/CD27high T cell percentages were measured by flow cytometry on a PBMC aliquot from every donor. Libraries were built with 5' RACE. Sequencing used an Illumina HiSeq 2500. The second PCR ran for roughly 7 to 12 cycles and used a J-beta primer mix along with a sample-barcoded 5' primer. A unique molecular identifier was introduced onto each TCR beta cDNA molecule by a template-switch 5' adaptor carrying 12 random nucleotides. Each sample yielded at least 3 million CDR3-containing paired-end reads. First-strand cDNA synthesis was performed from all RNA using the Mint cDNA synthesis kit, with priming by a TRBC-specific oligonucleotide. Following uracil-DNA glycosylase treatment, a first 18-cycle PCR with universal primers M1SS and BC2_uni_R was performed on all cDNA. On the authors' methods: For normalization, 1 million high-quality reads, each with a distinct molecular identifier, were randomly selected from each sample. Instead of being binned into consensus sequences, reads that shared molecular identifiers were thrown out. MiTCR, set to a Q25 quality threshold and the strictest error-elimination algorithm, was used for CDR3 identification, clonotype clustering and error correction. Lower-bound total TCR beta diversity was estimated with a nonparametric unseen species model using Euler transformation. Clones were called with MiXCR by TCRdb after fastp trimmed the public reads at Q25, and only in-frame beta chains were retained. All rows with the same CDR3 protein become a single entry with the most common DNA and genes. The V and J calls and clone size come from TCRdb's table, not from the authors' own analysis. The sample contains around 800,000 distinct CDR3 sequences, about half of them found a single time. Together, the top ten hold 15% to 20% of the sample.

Trimming takes 3 bases from V and 5 bases from J, and the germline ends sit 11 bases apart. CDR1 and CDR2 are read off the germline V gene as SGHRS and YFSETQ. The CDR3, from cysteine to phenylalanine, totals 13 residues. Only CDR3 DNA is held: 39 bases, read in frame from base 1. This clonotype was observed many times. What this receptor recognizes is not known. No much larger clonotype is one base removed from it; base qualities were not supplied. The chain is encoded by TRBV5-1 joined to TRBJ2-5, and the D gene may be TRBD2, 6 bases matching. Sequenced material: blood. The sequence was collected from a man at least 80 years old in good health. CDR3 reads: CASSSLGGETQYF. The base sequence is TGCGCCAGCAGCTCCCTCGGAGGGGAGACCCAGTACTTC. The CDR3 plus the reference TRBV5-1 and TRBJ2-5 genes for the other parts give the full variable domain: KAGVTQTPRYLIKTRGQQVTLSCSPISGHRSVSWYQQTPGQGLQFLFEYFSETQRNKGNFPGRFSGRQFSNSRSEMNVSTLELGDSALYLCASSSLGGETQYFGPGTRLLVL.